Included here is one TCR beta chain sequence, with context. Its matching antigen is unknown. This sample is part of a study of T cells in Graves' hyperthyroidism and ophthalmopathy. Whole-study context: Peripheral blood was acquired at first diagnosis, ahead of any therapy whatsoever.

Regions amplified from RNA transcripts were the TCR beta CDR3 regions. The TCR CDR3 first-round RT-PCR relied on the HTBI primer set. TCRdb recomputed calls from the multiplex PCR reads with MiXCR, one row per CDR3 protein. The repertoire holds fewer than 350,000 distinct CDR3 sequences, roughly 19% seen once, with under 45% in the top ten. The germline CDR1 and CDR2 sequences are GTSNPN and SVGIG (reference sequence). The length of the CDR3 is 16 residues. V shed 1 base and J shed 0 bases, with 13 bases lying between them. Study-wide findings and caveats: A 13 V-J signature model discriminated ophthalmopathy versus stable hyperthyroidism.

Sequencing was performed on blood. The genes are TRBV30 and TRBJ2-1, with no clear D. The source of this sequence is a man aged 45-60 years with Graves' ophthalmopathy. CDR3 in DNA: TGTGCCTGGAGTGCCCCCCACAGAAGCTCCTACAATGAGCAGTTCTTC. This sequence encodes CAWSAPHRSSYNEQFF.